A single sample gave rise to the 9 T cell receptor beta chains below, sequenced in a study of CD8+CD57+ T cells in acquired aplastic anemia. The template for TCR beta VDJ and CDR3 sequence profiling was genomic DNA. From the reads, TCRdb called clonotypes with MiXCR, one entry per CDR3 protein. The top ten hold about 2.8% of the sample, which has roughly 150,000 distinct CDR3 sequences, around half seen once. Flow cytometry had shown expanded CD8+CD57+ cells in the patients chosen for sequencing. The sample comprised sorted CD4+, CD8+, or CD8+CD57+ T cells (not recorded which) from PBMCs. These TCRs come from a human donor with aplastic anemia.

Remarks on this clonotype: This sequence may be a read error, since a much larger clone differs from it by one base. In DNA, the CDR3 is TGTGCCAGCAGCTTCGAGAGGGAGGACACTGAAGCTTTCTTT. Its translation is CASSFEREDTEAFF. The chain recombines TRBV11-3 with TRBJ1-1; D remains unclear. Germline CDR1 and CDR2: SGHNT and YENEEA. V was cut by 3 bases and J by 3 bases, with 11 bases left in between. The CDR3 totals 14 residues. The whole variable domain, filled in from reference TRBV11-3 and TRBJ1-1, reads EAGVVQSPRYKIIEKKQPVAFWCNPISGHNTLYWYLQNLGQGPELLIRYENEEAVDDSQLPKDRFSAERLKGVDSTLKIQPAELGDSAVYLCASSFEREDTEAFFGQGTRLTVV.

V gene TRBV19 combines with J gene TRBJ2-1; a possible D gene is TRBD1 (6 bases). Per germline, CDR1 LNHDA and CDR2 SQIVND (reference sequence). The CDR3 totals 14 residues. The V end was cut by 5 bases, the J end by 2 bases, with 10 bases between. The CDR3 bases are TGTGCCAGTAGTCCCAACAGGGCCTACAATGAGCAGTTCTTC. Translating it yields CASSPNRAYNEQFF.

Worth noting for this clonotype: The germline gene is not matched at one end of the junction; a read error may be the cause. In DNA form, the CDR3 reads TGTGCTAGCAACTACCGAAGCGGGAGGGATGGGGTTGAGCAGTTCTTC. Its protein is CASNYRSGRDGVEQFF. This sequence joins TRBV2 and TRBJ2-1, with TRBD2 identical over 10 bases. From germline, CDR1 is SNHLY and CDR2 FYNNEI. This CDR3 region has 16 residues.

This sequence joins TRBV20-1 and TRBJ2-5; D is tentatively TRBD1 or TRBD2 (5 bases each). The germline CDR1 and CDR2 sequences are DFQATT and SNEGSKA (reference sequence). Trimming shortened V by 5 bases and J by 3 bases, and 10 bases separated the two germline ends. The CDR3 runs 12 residues. The CDR3 reads CSALGPEETQYF. The CDR3 nucleotides read TGCAGTGCTTTGGGACCTGAAGAGACCCAGTACTTC.

Comment on this clonotype: The junction shows a germline mismatch at one end, possibly a read error. This chain links TRBV19 with TRBJ2-1; maybe TRBD2 (7 bases). Germline V gene data show CDR1 as LNHDA and CDR2 as SQIVND (reference sequence). The CDR3 contains 15 residues. The CDR3 DNA sequence: TGTGCCAGCAGCTTAGGGGGGGGCTCCTACAATGAGAAGTTCTTC. Its translation is CASSLGGGSYNEKFF.

This chain uses TRBV25-1 with TRBJ2-5; TRBD1 matches at 7 bases. The CDR3 totals 18 residues. Unmatched junction bases numbered 12, after V lost 2 bases and J lost 0 bases. The germline V gene has CDR1 MGHDK and CDR2 SYGVNS. As DNA, the CDR3 is TGTGCCAGCAGTGAACGAGGTAAAGGGGGCCGTGACCAAGAGACCCAGTACTTC. Translation gives CASSERGKGGRDQETQYF.

Only one count was recorded for this clonotype. This may arise from a read error, as a much more abundant clone is one base away. The V gene is TRBV11-2, the J gene TRBJ1-3; TRBD1 is a possible D gene (6 bases). Germline V gene lookup returns CDR1 SGHAT and CDR2 FQNNGV. The CDR3 spans 13 residues. V lost 5 bases to trimming and J lost 8 bases, with 13 bases between them. The CDR3 region is CASSLGGQDTIYF. CDR3 nucleotide sequence: TGTGCCAGCAGCCTAGGGGGGCAGGACACCATATATTTT.

The chain is built from TRBV20-1 and TRBJ1-5; 7 bases agree with TRBD1. V shed 4 bases and J 3 bases; nucleotides not matched to a gene: 3. There are 13 residues in the CDR3. Germline V gene sequence: CDR1 DFQATT, CDR2 SNEGSKA (reference sequence). This chain's CDR3 is CSATGTANQPQHF. The DNA of the CDR3 is TGCAGTGCTACCGGGACAGCCAATCAGCCCCAGCATTTT.

Note on this clonotype: This could be a read error, since a much larger clone is one nucleotide away. The chain couples TRBV10-3 to TRBJ2-7, with 15 positions matching TRBD2. Germline values: CDR1 ENHRY, CDR2 SYGVKD. The CDR3 is 17 amino acids. The CDR3 sequence is CANSYYGLAGGSYEQYF. The CDR3 nucleotides are TGTGCCAACAGTTACTACGGACTAGCGGGAGGGTCCTACGAGCAGTACTTC.